These T cell receptor beta chains were read from a single sample in a study of blood T cell repertoires in COVID-19. The data were produced by immunoSEQ multiplex PCR, yet TCRdb's version contains in-frame clones alone and is incomplete. There are 23,000 or so clones in the sample; roughly 84% occur only once, and 2.5% to 4% lies in the top ten. Sequenced: peripheral blood. Receptors originate from a man aged 40-50 years with acute or convalescent COVID-19. Each CDR3 is given with its conserved first and last residue. Each record gives: clone size, V gene, D gene, J gene, CDR3 DNA, CDR3 protein. The D gene is left open where the match is weak. Some rows mark clone size as missing; the rest say once, few, many or name a class of expanded clone.

>few|TRBV25-1|TRBD1|TRBJ1-1
TGTGCCAGCAGAGAATTTAAGGGGGCAACTGAAGCTTTCTTT
CASREFKGATEAFF
>once|TRBV11-3|NA|TRBJ2-2
TGTGCCAGCACCTCTAGGGGGGGGACCGGGGAGCTGTTTTTT
CASTSRGGTGELFF
>NA|TRBV4-2|NA|TRBJ2-4
TGTGCCAGCAGCCAAGGCCCTCCGACTTTGTTAGCCAAAAACATTCAGTACTTC
CASSQGPPTLLAKNIQYF
>NA|TRBV29-1|NA|TRBJ1-2
TGCAGCGTTGGCAGGGCGATGTATGGCTACACCTTC
CSVGRAMYGYTF
>NA|TRBV30|NA|TRBJ2-1
TGTGCCTGGAGTGTTTTGCTAGCGAAGAACAATGAGCAGTTCTTC
CAWSVLLAKNNEQFF
>NA|TRBV15|NA|TRBJ1-5
TGTGCCACCAGCAGAGATCAGGGGCAGTATAGCAATCAGCCCCAGCATTTT
CATSRDQGQYSNQPQHF
>NA|TRBV19|TRBD1|TRBJ1-2
TGTGCCAGTAGTCCCGTATTCACAGGGGATGGGTATGGCTACACCTTC
CASSPVFTGDGYGYTF
>NA|TRBV6-5|TRBD1|TRBJ1-2
TGTGCCGGTCGGACAGGCTATGGCTACACCTTC
CAGRTGYGYTF
>NA|TRBV30|TRBD1|TRBJ1-2
TGTGCCTGGAGTTTAAAAACAGGGGGCTATGGCTACACCTTC
CAWSLKTGGYGYTF
>once|TRBV6-4|TRBD2|TRBJ2-7
TGTGCCAGCAGCCCGACTAGCGGGGGGTACGAGCAGTACTTC
CASSPTSGGYEQYF
>NA|TRBV5-1|NA|TRBJ1-1
TGCGCCAGCCAATCTACAGGGACCACTGAAGCTTTCTTT
CASQSTGTTEAFF
>NA|TRBV5-4|TRBD2|TRBJ2-3
TGTGCCAGCAGCTTGGGACTAGCTACAGATACGCAGTATTTT
CASSLGLATDTQYF
>once|TRBV10-3|NA|TRBJ1-3
TGTGCCATCAGGTTGGACACTTCTGGAAACACCATATATTTT
CAIRLDTSGNTIYF
>NA|TRBV2|NA|TRBJ2-3
TGTGCCCGCAGTTCGGGGGACCCTAGCACAGATACGCAGTATTTT
CARSSGDPSTDTQYF
>NA|TRBV10-2|TRBD1|TRBJ2-5
TGCGCCAGCAGTGAGACAGGGGCCACCTACCAAGAGACCCAGTACTTC
CASSETGATYQETQYF
>NA|TRBV11-2|NA|TRBJ1-1
TGTGCCAGCAGCTACCACACCCTGAACACTGAAGCTTTCTTT
CASSYHTLNTEAFF
>NA|TRBV9|TRBD2|TRBJ2-7
TGTGCCAGCAGCGTAGCTAGCGGGGGGCCGCCTGGGGAGCAGTACTTC
CASSVASGGPPGEQYF
>NA|TRBV6-1|NA|TRBJ1-6
TGTGCCAGCAGTGAAGTTGGGACTGGGAATGGGTCACCCCTCCACTTT
CASSEVGTGNGSPLHF
>NA|TRBV10-2|TRBD2|TRBJ2-1
TGCGCCAGCAGTGAAGCTAGCGGGAGTGGTAATGAGCAGTTCTTC
CASSEASGSGNEQFF
>NA|TRBV7-9|NA|TRBJ1-5
TGTGCCAGCAGTGGGGAGGGGTATCAGCCCCAGCATTTT
CASSGEGYQPQHF
>NA|TRBV30|TRBD2|TRBJ2-1
TGTGCCTGGAGTGCCGGGACTAGCTCCTACAATGAGCAGTTCTTC
CAWSAGTSSYNEQFF
>NA|TRBV7-2|TRBD2|TRBJ2-7
TGTGCCAGCAGCTTAGATCCGGGAGGGCCCCGCGAGCAGTACTTC
CASSLDPGGPREQYF
>once|TRBV19|TRBD1|TRBJ1-5
TGTGCCAGTAGTCTTGGACAGGGAGATCAGCCCCAGCATTTT
CASSLGQGDQPQHF
>NA|TRBV19|NA|TRBJ1-5
TGTGCCAGTAGTACAGAACAGGCGGCGGGCAATCAGCCCCAGCATTTT
CASSTEQAAGNQPQHF
>NA|TRBV18|NA|TRBJ2-1
TGTGCCAGCTCCCCACCGGGACACCGACTCAATGAGCAGTTCTTC
CASSPPGHRLNEQFF
>NA|TRBV6-1|NA|TRBJ2-1
TGTGCCAGCAGTGACGCCAGGCGGGGCGGTTTTGATGAGCAGTTCTTC
CASSDARRGGFDEQFF
>NA|TRBV7-3|TRBD1|TRBJ1-1
TGTGCCAGCAGACCTGGACAGGGGCGTTCTGAAGCTTTCTTT
CASRPGQGRSEAFF
>NA|TRBV9|TRBD2|TRBJ2-7
TGTGCCAGCAGCGAGGGACTAGCGTACGAGCAGTACTTC
CASSEGLAYEQYF
>NA|TRBV19|NA|TRBJ1-6
TGTGCCAGTAGTATAAAGGAGGAGGCGGGTTCACCCCTCCACTTT
CASSIKEEAGSPLHF
>NA|TRBV11-2|TRBD2|TRBJ2-7
TGTGCCAGCAGCCCTAGCGGGGGCTACGAGCAGTACTTC
CASSPSGGYEQYF
>once|TRBV28|TRBD2|TRBJ2-5
TGTGCCAGCAGTTTTAGCGGGGAAGAGACCCAGTACTTC
CASSFSGEETQYF
>NA|TRBV7-5|NA|TRBJ1-1
TGTGCCAGAAGCTTGCCGTCGGAAGAGGGCATGAACACTGAAGCTTTCTTT
CARSLPSEEGMNTEAFF